These T cell receptor beta chains were read from a single sample in a study of blood T cells in healthy people across ages. TCRdb recomputed calls from the 5' RACE reads with MiXCR, one row per CDR3 protein. The data hold roughly 1,800,000 distinct CDR3 sequences, with roughly 49% observed a single time. Sequencing was carried out using blood. These receptors were taken from a woman between 40 and 50 years old in good health. CDR3s include the opening cysteine and the closing phenylalanine or tryptophan. Fields, in order: V gene, clone size, J gene, D gene, CDR3 protein, CDR3 DNA. A D gene is named only where the DNA matches it firmly. Some rows have no size entry. The others give once, few or many, or a class for an expanded clone.

V gene: TRBV28
clone size: -
J gene: TRBJ2-4
D gene: TRBD2
CDR3 protein: CASSFVGGPIQYF
CDR3 DNA: TGTGCCAGCAGTTTCGTGGGAGGGCCGATTCAGTACTTC

V gene: TRBV7-2
clone size: -
J gene: TRBJ1-6
D gene: -
CDR3 protein: CASSFTGTPLHF
CDR3 DNA: TGTGCCAGCAGCTTTACAGGGACACCCCTCCACTTT

V gene: TRBV27
clone size: -
J gene: TRBJ2-5
D gene: -
CDR3 protein: CASSFGSGPPETQYF
CDR3 DNA: TGTGCCAGCAGTTTCGGATCCGGGCCTCCTGAGACCCAGTACTTC

V gene: TRBV27
clone size: few
J gene: TRBJ1-1
D gene: -
CDR3 protein: CASQLRAMNTEAFF
CDR3 DNA: TGTGCCAGCCAATTAAGGGCCATGAACACTGAAGCTTTCTTT

V gene: TRBV25-1
clone size: once
J gene: TRBJ2-1
D gene: -
CDR3 protein: CASNGGGPFRDEQFF
CDR3 DNA: TGTGCCAGCAATGGCGGGGGCCCATTTCGGGACGAGCAGTTCTTC

V gene: TRBV6-2/TRBV6-3
clone size: -
J gene: TRBJ1-5
D gene: -
CDR3 protein: CASRPTLQGLNQPQHF
CDR3 DNA: TGTGCCAGCAGACCAACCCTACAGGGACTAAATCAGCCCCAGCATTTT

V gene: TRBV6-2/TRBV6-3
clone size: -
J gene: TRBJ2-1
D gene: TRBD2
CDR3 protein: CASSTKLAGDYNEQFF
CDR3 DNA: TGTGCCAGCAGTACCAAACTAGCGGGGGATTACAATGAGCAGTTCTTC

V gene: TRBV29-1
clone size: -
J gene: TRBJ2-1
D gene: -
CDR3 protein: CSVVQTRTEQFF
CDR3 DNA: TGCAGCGTTGTACAAACCCGGACTGAGCAGTTCTTC

V gene: TRBV18
clone size: -
J gene: TRBJ2-6
D gene: -
CDR3 protein: CASSPGQFVSGANVLTF
CDR3 DNA: TGTGCCAGCTCACCGGGGCAGTTTGTCTCTGGGGCCAACGTCCTGACTTTC

V gene: TRBV27
clone size: -
J gene: TRBJ2-7
D gene: TRBD2
CDR3 protein: CASSTPLAGTTNNEQYF
CDR3 DNA: TGTGCCAGCAGCACTCCACTAGCGGGGACGACCAACAATGAGCAGTACTTC

V gene: TRBV29-1
clone size: -
J gene: TRBJ2-3
D gene: -
CDR3 protein: CSVWDSSTDTQYF
CDR3 DNA: TGCAGCGTCTGGGACTCGAGCACAGATACGCAGTATTTT

V gene: TRBV20-1
clone size: -
J gene: TRBJ1-1
D gene: -
CDR3 protein: CSAPGVQKTEAFF
CDR3 DNA: TGCAGTGCCCCGGGTGTTCAAAAAACTGAAGCTTTCTTT

V gene: TRBV6-2/TRBV6-3
clone size: -
J gene: TRBJ2-1
D gene: -
CDR3 protein: CASERRPYEQFF
CDR3 DNA: TGTGCCAGCGAGCGACGGCCCTACGAGCAGTTCTTC

V gene: TRBV9
clone size: -
J gene: TRBJ2-3
D gene: -
CDR3 protein: CASKVDITQYF
CDR3 DNA: TGTGCCAGCAAAGTAGATATAACGCAGTATTTT

V gene: TRBV18
clone size: -
J gene: TRBJ2-5
D gene: -
CDR3 protein: CASSPPWARETQYF
CDR3 DNA: TGTGCCAGCTCACCACCATGGGCGAGGGAGACCCAGTACTTC

V gene: TRBV27
clone size: -
J gene: TRBJ1-1
D gene: -
CDR3 protein: CASSPRQSPNTEAFF
CDR3 DNA: TGTGCCAGCAGTCCGAGACAGAGCCCTAACACTGAAGCTTTCTTT

V gene: TRBV12-3/TRBV12-4
clone size: -
J gene: TRBJ1-2
D gene: -
CDR3 protein: CASSLSRQNGYTF
CDR3 DNA: TGTGCCAGCAGTTTATCCCGACAGAATGGCTACACCTTC

V gene: TRBV20-1
clone size: -
J gene: TRBJ1-5
D gene: -
CDR3 protein: CSATSGGNQPQHF
CDR3 DNA: TGCAGTGCCACATCGGGAGGCAATCAGCCCCAGCATTTT

V gene: TRBV6-6
clone size: few
J gene: TRBJ2-7
D gene: -
CDR3 protein: CASSYWMTGEQYF
CDR3 DNA: TGTGCCAGCAGTTACTGGATGACTGGGGAGCAGTACTTC

V gene: TRBV12-3/TRBV12-4
clone size: -
J gene: TRBJ2-7
D gene: -
CDR3 protein: CASAGLGNYEQYF
CDR3 DNA: TGTGCCAGCGCGGGACTCGGGAACTACGAGCAGTACTTC

V gene: TRBV6-1
clone size: -
J gene: TRBJ2-3
D gene: TRBD2
CDR3 protein: CASSRGLAGSFSTDTQYF
CDR3 DNA: TGTGCCAGCAGTCGCGGACTAGCGGGGTCCTTTAGCACAGATACGCAGTATTTT

V gene: TRBV25-1
clone size: -
J gene: TRBJ2-7
D gene: -
CDR3 protein: CASSEYRGRLNAPYEQYF
CDR3 DNA: TGTGCCAGCAGTGAATATAGAGGCCGGCTCAATGCGCCCTACGAGCAGTACTTC

V gene: TRBV20-1
clone size: few
J gene: TRBJ2-1
D gene: -
CDR3 protein: CSATLGIGNEQFF
CDR3 DNA: TGCAGTGCTACCCTAGGGATTGGTAATGAGCAGTTCTTC

V gene: TRBV2
clone size: -
J gene: TRBJ1-5
D gene: -
CDR3 protein: CASSGESGNQPQHF
CDR3 DNA: TGTGCCAGCAGTGGGGAATCCGGCAATCAGCCCCAGCATTTT

V gene: TRBV27
clone size: few
J gene: TRBJ1-2
D gene: -
CDR3 protein: CASSKGVKGDYGYTF
CDR3 DNA: TGTGCCAGCAGTAAGGGGGTGAAAGGGGACTATGGCTACACCTTC

V gene: TRBV4-3
clone size: -
J gene: TRBJ2-7
D gene: -
CDR3 protein: CASSQARDNSYEQYF
CDR3 DNA: TGCGCCAGCAGCCAAGCTAGGGACAACTCCTACGAGCAGTACTTC

V gene: TRBV4-1
clone size: few
J gene: TRBJ2-5
D gene: TRBD1
CDR3 protein: CASSHGDRLQETQYF
CDR3 DNA: TGCGCCAGCAGCCATGGGGACAGACTACAAGAGACCCAGTACTTC

V gene: TRBV6-4
clone size: once
J gene: TRBJ1-2
D gene: -
CDR3 protein: CASNFFDGYTF
CDR3 DNA: TGTGCCAGCAACTTCTTTGATGGCTACACCTTC

V gene: TRBV7-8
clone size: -
J gene: TRBJ1-5
D gene: -
CDR3 protein: CASSLGEVIQPQHF
CDR3 DNA: TGTGCCAGCAGCTTAGGCGAAGTTATTCAGCCCCAGCATTTT

V gene: TRBV7-8
clone size: few
J gene: TRBJ2-1
D gene: TRBD2
CDR3 protein: CASSFEERGVNEQFF
CDR3 DNA: TGTGCCAGCAGCTTTGAGGAGCGGGGGGTCAATGAGCAGTTCTTC

V gene: TRBV11-2
clone size: few
J gene: TRBJ2-3
D gene: -
CDR3 protein: CASSLVAGSFDTQYF
CDR3 DNA: TGTGCCAGCAGCTTAGTGGCAGGTTCATTCGATACGCAGTATTTT

V gene: TRBV11-3
clone size: -
J gene: TRBJ2-7
D gene: TRBD2
CDR3 protein: CASSEGAGDTYEQYF
CDR3 DNA: TGTGCCAGCAGCGAAGGAGCGGGGGATACCTACGAGCAGTACTTC

V gene: TRBV7-9
clone size: -
J gene: TRBJ2-7
D gene: -
CDR3 protein: CASSPRGTQPYEQYF
CDR3 DNA: TGTGCCAGCAGCCCTAGGGGGACTCAGCCCTACGAGCAGTACTTC

V gene: TRBV7-9
clone size: -
J gene: TRBJ1-4
D gene: -
CDR3 protein: CASSLFAGDGYEKLFF
CDR3 DNA: TGTGCCAGCAGCTTATTCGCAGGGGATGGCTATGAAAAACTGTTTTTT

V gene: TRBV5-5
clone size: -
J gene: TRBJ2-3
D gene: -
CDR3 protein: CASASGTDTQYF
CDR3 DNA: TGTGCCAGTGCGTCAGGTACAGATACGCAGTATTTT

V gene: TRBV28
clone size: -
J gene: TRBJ2-3
D gene: TRBD1
CDR3 protein: CASSILRTGSSTDTQYF
CDR3 DNA: TGTGCCAGCAGCATCCTCAGGACAGGGTCTAGCACAGATACGCAGTATTTT

V gene: TRBV6-4
clone size: few
J gene: TRBJ2-1
D gene: TRBD1
CDR3 protein: CASTPGTAFKDEQFF
CDR3 DNA: TGTGCCAGCACCCCGGGGACAGCCTTTAAGGATGAGCAGTTCTTC

V gene: TRBV4-3
clone size: few
J gene: TRBJ2-7
D gene: -
CDR3 protein: CASSQDLTGRGYEQYF
CDR3 DNA: TGCGCCAGCAGCCAAGATCTTACAGGGAGGGGCTACGAGCAGTACTTC

V gene: TRBV29-1
clone size: -
J gene: TRBJ2-7
D gene: -
CDR3 protein: CSVEWGSSYEQYF
CDR3 DNA: TGCAGCGTTGAATGGGGAAGCTCCTACGAGCAGTACTTC

V gene: TRBV3-1
clone size: -
J gene: TRBJ2-5
D gene: TRBD2
CDR3 protein: CASSPWTSGIDWKTQYF
CDR3 DNA: TGTGCCAGCAGCCCATGGACTAGCGGGATCGACTGGAAGACCCAGTACTTC

V gene: TRBV4-1
clone size: -
J gene: TRBJ2-1
D gene: TRBD2
CDR3 protein: CASSLTSGGRVYNEQFF
CDR3 DNA: TGCGCCAGCAGCCTGACTAGCGGGGGGCGGGTCTACAATGAGCAGTTCTTC

V gene: TRBV3-1
clone size: -
J gene: TRBJ1-1
D gene: -
CDR3 protein: CASSPQLNTEAFF
CDR3 DNA: TGTGCCAGCAGTCCCCAACTCAACACTGAAGCTTTCTTT

V gene: TRBV20-1
clone size: once
J gene: TRBJ2-3
D gene: -
CDR3 protein: CSAQRTQTRGTDTQYF
CDR3 DNA: TGCAGTGCTCAGCGGACCCAAACTCGGGGCACAGATACGCAGTATTTT

V gene: TRBV7-8
clone size: few
J gene: TRBJ2-4
D gene: TRBD1
CDR3 protein: CASSSGTGLGAKNIQYF
CDR3 DNA: TGTGCCAGCAGCTCTGGGACAGGCCTTGGGGCCAAAAACATTCAGTACTTC

V gene: TRBV13
clone size: once
J gene: TRBJ1-2
D gene: -
CDR3 protein: CASSTQSGLDGYTF
CDR3 DNA: TGTGCCAGCAGCACGCAATCAGGGTTGGATGGCTACACCTTC

V gene: TRBV14
clone size: few
J gene: TRBJ2-3
D gene: TRBD1
CDR3 protein: CASSRRTGSDTQYF
CDR3 DNA: TGTGCCAGCAGCCGACGGACAGGGTCAGATACGCAGTATTTT

V gene: TRBV28
clone size: -
J gene: TRBJ2-5
D gene: -
CDR3 protein: CASSLSGVIQETQYF
CDR3 DNA: TGTGCCAGCAGTTTATCGGGGGTAATACAAGAGACCCAGTACTTC

V gene: TRBV4-3
clone size: -
J gene: TRBJ1-5
D gene: TRBD1
CDR3 protein: CASSQDYRGDNNQPQHF
CDR3 DNA: TGCGCCAGCAGCCAAGATTACAGGGGGGATAACAATCAGCCCCAGCATTTT

V gene: TRBV28
clone size: once
J gene: TRBJ2-7
D gene: -
CDR3 protein: CASSSTPRPYEQYF
CDR3 DNA: TGTGCCAGCAGTTCAACCCCCAGGCCCTACGAGCAGTACTTC

V gene: TRBV7-2
clone size: -
J gene: TRBJ2-1
D gene: -
CDR3 protein: CASSPFIAVSYNEQFF
CDR3 DNA: TGTGCCAGCAGCCCGTTTATAGCGGTCTCCTACAATGAGCAGTTCTTC